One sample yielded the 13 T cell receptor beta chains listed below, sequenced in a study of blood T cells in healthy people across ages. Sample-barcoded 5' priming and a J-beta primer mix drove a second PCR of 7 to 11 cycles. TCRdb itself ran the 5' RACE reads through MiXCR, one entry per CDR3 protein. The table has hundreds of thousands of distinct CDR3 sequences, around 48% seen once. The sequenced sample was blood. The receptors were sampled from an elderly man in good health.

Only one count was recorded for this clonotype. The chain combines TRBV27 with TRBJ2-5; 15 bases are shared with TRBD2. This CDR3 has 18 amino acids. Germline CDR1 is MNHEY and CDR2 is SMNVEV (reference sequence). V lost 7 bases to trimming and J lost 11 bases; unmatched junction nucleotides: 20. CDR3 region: CASKPGTSGRPKNNEQYF. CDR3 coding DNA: TGTGCCAGCAAACCGGGGACTAGCGGGAGGCCGAAAAACAATGAGCAGTACTTC.

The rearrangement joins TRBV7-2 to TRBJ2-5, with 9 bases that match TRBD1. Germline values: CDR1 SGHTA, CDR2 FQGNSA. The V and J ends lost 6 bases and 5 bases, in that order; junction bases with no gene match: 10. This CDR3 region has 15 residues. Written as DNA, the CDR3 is TGTGCCAGCAGTTACCGCGGGACAGGGTGGGAGACCCAGTACTTC. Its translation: CASSYRGTGWETQYF.

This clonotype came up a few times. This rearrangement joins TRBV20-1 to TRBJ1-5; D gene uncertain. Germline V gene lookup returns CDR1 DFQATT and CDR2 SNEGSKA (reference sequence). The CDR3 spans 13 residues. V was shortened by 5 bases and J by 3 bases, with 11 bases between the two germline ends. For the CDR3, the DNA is TGCAGTGCTTTCCCAAGGGACAATCAGCCCCAGCATTTT. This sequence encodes CSAFPRDNQPQHF.

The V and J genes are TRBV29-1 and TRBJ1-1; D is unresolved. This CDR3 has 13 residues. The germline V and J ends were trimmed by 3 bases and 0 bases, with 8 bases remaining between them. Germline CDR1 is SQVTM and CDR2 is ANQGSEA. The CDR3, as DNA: TGCAGCGTTGATCGCCAGCTGAACACTGAAGCTTTCTTT. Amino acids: CSVDRQLNTEAFF.

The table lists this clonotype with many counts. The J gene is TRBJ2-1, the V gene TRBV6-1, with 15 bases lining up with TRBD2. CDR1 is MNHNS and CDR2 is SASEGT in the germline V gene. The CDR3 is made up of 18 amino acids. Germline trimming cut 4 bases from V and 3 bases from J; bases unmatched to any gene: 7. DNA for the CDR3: TGTGCCAGCAGTGGGACTAGCGGGGGGGCCGCCCGCTACAATGAGCAGTTCTTC. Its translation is CASSGTSGGAARYNEQFF.

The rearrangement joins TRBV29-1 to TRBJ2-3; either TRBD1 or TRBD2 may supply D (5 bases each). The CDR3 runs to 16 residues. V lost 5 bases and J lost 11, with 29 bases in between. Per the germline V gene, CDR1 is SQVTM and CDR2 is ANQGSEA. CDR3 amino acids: CSVTTEGTLTDEGQYF. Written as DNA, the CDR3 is TGCAGCGTTACTACCGAGGGGACCCTGACGGATGAGGGGCAGTATTTT.

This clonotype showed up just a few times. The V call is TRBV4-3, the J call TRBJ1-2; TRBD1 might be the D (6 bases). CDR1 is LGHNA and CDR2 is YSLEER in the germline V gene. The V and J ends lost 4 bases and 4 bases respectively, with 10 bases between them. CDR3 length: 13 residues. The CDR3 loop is CASSPGAFYGYTF. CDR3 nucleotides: TGCGCCAGCAGCCCGGGGGCCTTCTATGGCTACACCTTC.

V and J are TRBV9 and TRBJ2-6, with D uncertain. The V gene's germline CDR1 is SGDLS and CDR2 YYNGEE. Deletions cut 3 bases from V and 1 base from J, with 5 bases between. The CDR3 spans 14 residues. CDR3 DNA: TGTGCCAGCAGCGAACCGTCTGGGGCCAACGTCCTGACTTTC. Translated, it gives CASSEPSGANVLTF.

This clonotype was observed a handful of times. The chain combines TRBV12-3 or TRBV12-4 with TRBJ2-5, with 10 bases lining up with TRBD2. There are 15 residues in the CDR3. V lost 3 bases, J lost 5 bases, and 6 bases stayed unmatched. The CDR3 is CASSLSSGSWETQYF. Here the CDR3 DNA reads TGTGCCAGCAGTTTGTCTAGCGGGAGTTGGGAGACCCAGTACTTC.

The CDR3 loop is CASSLLHNQPQHF. The CDR3 nucleotides read TGTGCCAGCAGCTTACTACACAATCAGCCCCAGCATTTT. This chain links TRBV7-2 with TRBJ1-5; D not certain. With 2 bases removed from V and 3 bases from J, the gap between germline ends came to 5 bases. CDR1 is SGHTA, CDR2 FQGNSA, per germline. This CDR3 region has 13 residues.

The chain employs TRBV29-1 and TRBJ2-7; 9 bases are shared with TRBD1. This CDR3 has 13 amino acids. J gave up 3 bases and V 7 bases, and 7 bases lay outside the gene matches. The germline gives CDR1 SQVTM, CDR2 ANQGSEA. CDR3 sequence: CSAFGTGIYEQYF. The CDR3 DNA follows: TGCAGCGCCTTTGGGACAGGGATCTACGAGCAGTACTTC.

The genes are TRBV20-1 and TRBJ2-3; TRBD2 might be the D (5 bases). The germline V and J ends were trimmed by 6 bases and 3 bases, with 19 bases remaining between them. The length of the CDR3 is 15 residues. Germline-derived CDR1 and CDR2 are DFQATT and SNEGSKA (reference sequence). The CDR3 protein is CSAPLRSSGTDTQYF. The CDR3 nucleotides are TGCAGTGCCCCACTCCGCAGTTCGGGAACAGATACGCAGTATTTT.

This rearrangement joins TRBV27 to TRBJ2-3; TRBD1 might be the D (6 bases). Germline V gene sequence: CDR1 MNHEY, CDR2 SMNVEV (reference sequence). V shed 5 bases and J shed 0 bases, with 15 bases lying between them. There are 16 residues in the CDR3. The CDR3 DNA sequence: TGTGCCAGCAGTCTCCTCTGGACAGCTAGCACAGATACGCAGTATTTT. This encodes CASSLLWTASTDTQYF.